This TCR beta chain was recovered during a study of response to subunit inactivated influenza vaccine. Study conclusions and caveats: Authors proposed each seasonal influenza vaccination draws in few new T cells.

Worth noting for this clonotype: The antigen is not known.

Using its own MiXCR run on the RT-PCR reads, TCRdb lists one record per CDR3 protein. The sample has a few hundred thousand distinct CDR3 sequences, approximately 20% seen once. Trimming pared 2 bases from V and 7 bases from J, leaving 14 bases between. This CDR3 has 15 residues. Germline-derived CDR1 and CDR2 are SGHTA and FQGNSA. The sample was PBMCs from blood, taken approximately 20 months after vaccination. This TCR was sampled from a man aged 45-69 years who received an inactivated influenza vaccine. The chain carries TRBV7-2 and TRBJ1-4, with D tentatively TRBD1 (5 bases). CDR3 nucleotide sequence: TGTGCCAGCAGCTTATCCCCGGGGCCGGGTGAAAAACTGTTTTTT. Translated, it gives CASSLSPGPGEKLFF.